This entry features one TCR beta chain sequence. The CDR3 sequence is 15 residues long. V shed 4 bases and J 2 bases; nucleotides not matched to a gene: 8. The germline V gene encodes CDR1 SGHRS and CDR2 YFSETQ. This sample was included in a study of T cell changes during pregnancy in multiple sclerosis. Only in-frame clones appear in the TCRdb table, and some are missing; sequencing was by immunoSEQ multiplex PCR. Found here are tens of thousands of clones, around 93% of them singletons; the top ten hold around 1.4%. The gene calls are TRBV5-1 and TRBJ2-5; 7 bases align to TRBD2. The sequence was collected from a female donor in good health, enrolled as a control in a pregnancy study. The source was peripheral blood, collected in the third trimester of pregnancy. CDR3 residues: CASSLLPGLQETQYF. The CDR3 coding sequence is TGCGCCAGCAGCCTTCTTCCGGGACTACAAGAGACCCAGTACTTC.